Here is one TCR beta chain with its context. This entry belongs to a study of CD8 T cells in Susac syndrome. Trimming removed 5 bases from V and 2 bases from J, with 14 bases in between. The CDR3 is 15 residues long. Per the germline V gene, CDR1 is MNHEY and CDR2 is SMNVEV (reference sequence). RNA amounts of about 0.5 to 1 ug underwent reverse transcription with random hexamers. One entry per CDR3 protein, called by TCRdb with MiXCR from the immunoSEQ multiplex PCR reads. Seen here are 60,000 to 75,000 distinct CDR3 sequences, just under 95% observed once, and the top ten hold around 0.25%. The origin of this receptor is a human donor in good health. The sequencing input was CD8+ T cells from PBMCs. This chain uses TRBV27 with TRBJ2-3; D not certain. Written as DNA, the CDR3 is TGTGCCAGCAGTGAGTCAGGCGGTTCCACAGATACGCAGTATTTT. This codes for CASSESGGSTDTQYF.